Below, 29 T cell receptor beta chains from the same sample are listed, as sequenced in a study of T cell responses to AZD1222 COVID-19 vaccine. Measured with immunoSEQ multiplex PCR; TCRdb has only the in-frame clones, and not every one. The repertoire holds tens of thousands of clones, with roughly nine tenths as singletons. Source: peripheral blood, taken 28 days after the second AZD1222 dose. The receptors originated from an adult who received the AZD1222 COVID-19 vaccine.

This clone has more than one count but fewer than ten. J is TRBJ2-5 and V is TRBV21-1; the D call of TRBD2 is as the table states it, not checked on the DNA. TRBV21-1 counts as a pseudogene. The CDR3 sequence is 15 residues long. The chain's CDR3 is CASTQREGRRKTQYF. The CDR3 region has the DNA TGTGCCAGCACCCAGCGGGAGGGCCGGAGGAAGACCCAGTACTTC.

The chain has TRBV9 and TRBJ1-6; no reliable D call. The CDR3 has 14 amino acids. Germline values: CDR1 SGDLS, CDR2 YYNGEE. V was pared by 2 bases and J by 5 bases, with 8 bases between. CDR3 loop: CASSVDVDNSPLHF. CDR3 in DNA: TGTGCCAGCAGCGTGGACGTAGATAATTCACCCCTCCACTTT.

The CDR3 nucleotides read TGCGCCAGCAGTGAACAGCACTACGAGCAGTACTTC. Encoded protein: CASSEQHYEQYF. This chain links TRBV10-2 with TRBJ2-7; no reliable D call. There are 12 residues in the CDR3. Germline assignment: CDR1 WSHSY and CDR2 SAAADI. V was cut by 3 bases and J by 3 bases, with 6 bases left in between.

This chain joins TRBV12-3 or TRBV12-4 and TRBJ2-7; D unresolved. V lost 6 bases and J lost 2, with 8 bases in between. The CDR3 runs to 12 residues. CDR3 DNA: TGTGCCAGCAGGTGGACCACCTACGAGCAGTACTTC. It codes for CASRWTTYEQYF.

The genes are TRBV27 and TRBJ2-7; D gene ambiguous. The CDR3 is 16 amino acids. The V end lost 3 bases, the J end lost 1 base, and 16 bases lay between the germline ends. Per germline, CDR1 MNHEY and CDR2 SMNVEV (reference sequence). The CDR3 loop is CASSFSGPYASYEQYF. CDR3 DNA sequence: TGTGCCAGCAGTTTTTCGGGCCCTTATGCTTCCTACGAGCAGTACTTC.

The CDR3 DNA is TGTGCCAGTAGTACCCCATTTGGGACAGGGAGCCACGAGCAGTACTTC. Residues: CASSTPFGTGSHEQYF. The chain couples TRBV19 to TRBJ2-7; 9 bases agree with TRBD1. Trimming cost V 4 bases and J 5 bases; bases outside gene matches: 12. The CDR3 extends over 16 amino acids. The V gene's germline CDR1 is LNHDA and CDR2 SQIVND (reference sequence).

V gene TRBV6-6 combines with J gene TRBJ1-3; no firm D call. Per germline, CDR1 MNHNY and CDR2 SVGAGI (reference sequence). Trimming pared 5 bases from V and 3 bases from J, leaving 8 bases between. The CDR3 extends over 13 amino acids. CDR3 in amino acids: CASSERNGNTIYF. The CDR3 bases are TGTGCCAGCAGTGAGAGAAATGGAAACACCATATATTTT.

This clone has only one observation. The CDR3 DNA sequence: TGTGCCAGCAGTTTCGCTATAGATAGCAATCAGCCCCAGCATTTT. Translating gives CASSFAIDSNQPQHF. The genes are TRBV28 and TRBJ1-5; D is undetermined. Trimming shortened V by 3 bases and J by 0 bases, and 9 bases separated the two germline ends. There are 15 residues in the CDR3. In germline, CDR1 is MDHEN, CDR2 SYDVKM.

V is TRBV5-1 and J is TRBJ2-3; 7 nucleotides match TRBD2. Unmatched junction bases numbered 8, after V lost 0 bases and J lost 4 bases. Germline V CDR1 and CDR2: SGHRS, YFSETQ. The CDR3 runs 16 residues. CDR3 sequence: CASSLVGLGSADTQYF. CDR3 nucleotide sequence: TGCGCCAGCAGCTTGGTTGGACTAGGTTCCGCAGATACGCAGTATTTT.

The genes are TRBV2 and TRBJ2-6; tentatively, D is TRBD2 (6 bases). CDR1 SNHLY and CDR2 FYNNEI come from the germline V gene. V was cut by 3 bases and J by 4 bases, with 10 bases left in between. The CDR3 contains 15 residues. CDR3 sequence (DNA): TGTGCCAGCAGTGATTGGGACTCAGGGGCCAACGTCCTGACTTTC. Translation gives CASSDWDSGANVLTF.

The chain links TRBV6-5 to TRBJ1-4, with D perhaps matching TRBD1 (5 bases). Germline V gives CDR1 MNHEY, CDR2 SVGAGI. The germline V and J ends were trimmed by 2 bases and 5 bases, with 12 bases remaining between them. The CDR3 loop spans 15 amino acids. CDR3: CASSYRGGSNEKLFF. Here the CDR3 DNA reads TGTGCCAGCAGTTACCGGGGGGGTTCGAATGAAAAACTGTTTTTT.

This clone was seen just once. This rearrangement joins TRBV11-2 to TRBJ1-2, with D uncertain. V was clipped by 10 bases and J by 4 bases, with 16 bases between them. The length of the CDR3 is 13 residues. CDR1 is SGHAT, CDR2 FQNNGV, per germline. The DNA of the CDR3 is TGTGCCACCACGGCTAATGGGATCTATGGCTACACCTTC. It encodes CATTANGIYGYTF.

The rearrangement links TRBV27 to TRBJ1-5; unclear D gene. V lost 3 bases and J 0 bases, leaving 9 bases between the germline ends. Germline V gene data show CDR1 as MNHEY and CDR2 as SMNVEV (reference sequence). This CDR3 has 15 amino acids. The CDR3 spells CASSLGIYSNQPQHF. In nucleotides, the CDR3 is TGTGCCAGCAGTTTGGGGATCTATAGCAATCAGCCCCAGCATTTT.

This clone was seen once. CDR3 sequence: CASSNFYEQYF. In nucleotides, the CDR3 is TGTGCCAGTAGTAATTTTTACGAGCAGTACTTC. This rearrangement joins TRBV19 to TRBJ2-7; D is uncertain. This CDR3 comprises 11 residues. Trimming removed 4 bases at V and 4 bases at J, with 5 bases between. Germline V gene sequence: CDR1 LNHDA, CDR2 SQIVND (reference sequence).

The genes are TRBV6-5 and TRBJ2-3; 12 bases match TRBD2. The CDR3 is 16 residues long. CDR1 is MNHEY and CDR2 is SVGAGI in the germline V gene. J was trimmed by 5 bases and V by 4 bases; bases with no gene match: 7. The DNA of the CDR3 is TGTGCCAGCAGTTCTCTAGCGGGAGGGCCCAAAGATACGCAGTATTTT. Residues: CASSSLAGGPKDTQYF.

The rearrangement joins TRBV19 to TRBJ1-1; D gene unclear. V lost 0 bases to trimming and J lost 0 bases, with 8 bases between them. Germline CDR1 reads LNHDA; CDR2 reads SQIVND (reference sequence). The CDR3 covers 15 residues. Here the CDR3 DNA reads TGTGCCAGTAGTATAGAGGTCAGCTTGAACACTGAAGCTTTCTTT. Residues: CASSIEVSLNTEAFF.

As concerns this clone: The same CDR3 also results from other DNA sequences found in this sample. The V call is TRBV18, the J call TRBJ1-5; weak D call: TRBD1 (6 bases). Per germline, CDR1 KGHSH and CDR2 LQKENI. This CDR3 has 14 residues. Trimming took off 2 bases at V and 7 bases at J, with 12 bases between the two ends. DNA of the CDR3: TGTGCCAGCTCACCAGGGCAGGGGAGACAGCCCCAGCATTTT. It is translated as CASSPGQGRQPQHF.

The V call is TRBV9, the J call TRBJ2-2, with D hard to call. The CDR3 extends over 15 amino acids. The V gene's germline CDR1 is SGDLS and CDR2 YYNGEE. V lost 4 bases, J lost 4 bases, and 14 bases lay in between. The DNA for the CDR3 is TGTGCCAGCAGCCGGGTACCTGTGCTCACCGGGGAGCTGTTTTTT. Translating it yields CASSRVPVLTGELFF.

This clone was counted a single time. For the CDR3, the DNA is TGTGCCAGCAGTCAGATACAGGATAATTCACCCCTCCACTTT. Protein sequence: CASSQIQDNSPLHF. The rearrangement joins TRBV28 to TRBJ1-6; D is possibly TRBD1 (5 bases). The CDR3 spans 14 residues. V was trimmed by 5 bases and J by 5 bases, leaving 10 bases between them. Germline-derived CDR1 and CDR2 are MDHEN and SYDVKM.

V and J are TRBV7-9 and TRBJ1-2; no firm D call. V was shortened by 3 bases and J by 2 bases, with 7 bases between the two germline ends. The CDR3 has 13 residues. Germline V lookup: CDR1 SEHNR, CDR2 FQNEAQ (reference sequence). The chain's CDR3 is CASSLSVNYGYTF. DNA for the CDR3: TGTGCCAGCAGCTTGTCAGTCAACTATGGCTACACCTTC.

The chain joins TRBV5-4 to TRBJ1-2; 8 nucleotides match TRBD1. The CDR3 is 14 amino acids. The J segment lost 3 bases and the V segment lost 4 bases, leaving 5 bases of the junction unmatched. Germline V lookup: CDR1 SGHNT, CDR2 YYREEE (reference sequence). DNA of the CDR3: TGTGCCAGCAGCACAAAACAGGGGGACTATGGCTACACCTTC. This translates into CASSTKQGDYGYTF.

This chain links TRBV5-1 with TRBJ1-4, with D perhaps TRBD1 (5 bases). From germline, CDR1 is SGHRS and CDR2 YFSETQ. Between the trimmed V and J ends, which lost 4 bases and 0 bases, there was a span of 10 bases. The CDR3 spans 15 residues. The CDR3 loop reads CASSQGTTTNEKLFF. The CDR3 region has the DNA TGCGCCAGCAGCCAAGGGACGACAACTAATGAAAAACTGTTTTTT.

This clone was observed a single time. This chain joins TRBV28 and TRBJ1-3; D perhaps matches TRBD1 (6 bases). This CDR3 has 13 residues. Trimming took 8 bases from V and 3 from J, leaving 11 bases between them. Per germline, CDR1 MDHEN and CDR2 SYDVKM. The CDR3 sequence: CASRTVGGNTIYF. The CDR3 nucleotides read TGTGCCAGCCGGACAGTTGGTGGAAACACCATATATTTT.

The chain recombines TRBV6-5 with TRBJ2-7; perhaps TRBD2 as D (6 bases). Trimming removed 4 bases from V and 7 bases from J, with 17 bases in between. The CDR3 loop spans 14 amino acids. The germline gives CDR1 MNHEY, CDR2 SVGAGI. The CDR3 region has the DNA TGTGCCAGCAGTTCTCGGGCCCCTCGGGGGGAGCAGTACTTC. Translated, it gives CASSSRAPRGEQYF.

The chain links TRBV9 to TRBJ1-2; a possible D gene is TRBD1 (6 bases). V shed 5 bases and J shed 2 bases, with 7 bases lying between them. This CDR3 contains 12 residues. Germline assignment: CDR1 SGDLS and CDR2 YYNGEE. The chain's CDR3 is CASRGGNYGYTF. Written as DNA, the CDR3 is TGTGCCAGCAGAGGGGGGAACTATGGCTACACCTTC.

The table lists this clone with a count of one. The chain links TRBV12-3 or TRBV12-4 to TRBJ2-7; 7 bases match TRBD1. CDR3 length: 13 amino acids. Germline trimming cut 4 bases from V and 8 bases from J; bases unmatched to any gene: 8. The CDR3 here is CASSYSRQGKQYF. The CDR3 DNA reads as TGTGCCAGCAGTTACAGTAGACAGGGAAAGCAGTACTTC.

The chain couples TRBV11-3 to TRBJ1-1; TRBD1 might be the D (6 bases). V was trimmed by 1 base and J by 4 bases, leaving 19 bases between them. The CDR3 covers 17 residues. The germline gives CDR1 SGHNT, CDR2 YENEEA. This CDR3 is CASSLVNQGLRGTEAFF. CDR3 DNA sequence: TGTGCCAGCAGCTTAGTAAATCAGGGGCTACGGGGCACTGAAGCTTTCTTT.

As DNA, the CDR3 is TGTGCCAGCAGCTTAGTTCTTCGGGGTTATACTGAAGCTTTCTTT. Its translation is CASSLVLRGYTEAFF. This rearrangement joins TRBV7-9 to TRBJ1-1, with D hard to call. V was clipped by 1 base and J by 5 bases, with 14 bases between them. Germline V lookup: CDR1 SEHNR, CDR2 FQNEAQ (reference sequence). The CDR3 sequence is 15 residues long.

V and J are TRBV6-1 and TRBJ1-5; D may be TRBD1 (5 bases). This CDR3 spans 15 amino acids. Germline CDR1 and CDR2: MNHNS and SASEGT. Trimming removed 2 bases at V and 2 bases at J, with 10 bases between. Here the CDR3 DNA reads TGTGCCAGCAGTGAACAGGGATCGGGCAATCAGCCCCAGCATTTT. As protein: CASSEQGSGNQPQHF.